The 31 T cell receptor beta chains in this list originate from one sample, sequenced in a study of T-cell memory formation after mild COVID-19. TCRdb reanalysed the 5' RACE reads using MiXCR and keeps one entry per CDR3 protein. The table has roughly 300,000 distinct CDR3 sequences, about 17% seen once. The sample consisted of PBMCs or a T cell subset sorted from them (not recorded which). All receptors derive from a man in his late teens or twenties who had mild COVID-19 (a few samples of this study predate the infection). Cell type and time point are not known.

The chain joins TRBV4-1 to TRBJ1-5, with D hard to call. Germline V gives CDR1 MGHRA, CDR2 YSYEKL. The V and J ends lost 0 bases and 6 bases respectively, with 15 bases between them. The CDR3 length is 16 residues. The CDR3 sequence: CASSQDGPSKSQPQHF. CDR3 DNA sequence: TGCGCCAGCAGCCAAGATGGACCGAGCAAGAGTCAGCCCCAGCATTTT.

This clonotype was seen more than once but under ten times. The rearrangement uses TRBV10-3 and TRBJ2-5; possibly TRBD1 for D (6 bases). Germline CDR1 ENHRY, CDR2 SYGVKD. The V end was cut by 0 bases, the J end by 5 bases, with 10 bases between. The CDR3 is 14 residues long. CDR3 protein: CAISESGTLETQYF. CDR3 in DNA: TGTGCCATCAGTGAGTCTGGGACATTGGAGACCCAGTACTTC.

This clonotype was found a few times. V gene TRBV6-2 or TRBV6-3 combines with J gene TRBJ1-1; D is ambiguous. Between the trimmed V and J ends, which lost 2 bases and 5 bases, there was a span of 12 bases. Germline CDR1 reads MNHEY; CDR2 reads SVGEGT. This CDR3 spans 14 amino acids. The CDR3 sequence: CASSYEAEGTEAFF. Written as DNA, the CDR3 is TGTGCCAGCAGTTACGAGGCCGAGGGAACTGAAGCTTTCTTT.

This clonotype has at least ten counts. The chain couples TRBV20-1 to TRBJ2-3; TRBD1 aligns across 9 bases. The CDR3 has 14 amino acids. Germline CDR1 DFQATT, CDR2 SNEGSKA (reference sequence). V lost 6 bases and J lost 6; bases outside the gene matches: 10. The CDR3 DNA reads TGCAGTGCCGTCCCGGGACAGGGTTCGGATACGCAGTATTTT. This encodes CSAVPGQGSDTQYF.

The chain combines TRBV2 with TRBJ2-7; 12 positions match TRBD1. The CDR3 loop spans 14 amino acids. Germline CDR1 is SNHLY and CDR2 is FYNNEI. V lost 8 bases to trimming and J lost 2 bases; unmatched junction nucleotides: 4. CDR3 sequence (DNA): TGTGCCAGCGGGGGACAGGGGGCGGCCTACGAGCAGTACGTC. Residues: CASGGQGAAYEQYV.

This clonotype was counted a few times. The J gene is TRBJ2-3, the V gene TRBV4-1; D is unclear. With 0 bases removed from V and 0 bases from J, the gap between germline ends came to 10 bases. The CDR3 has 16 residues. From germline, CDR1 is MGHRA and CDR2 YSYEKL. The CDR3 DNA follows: TGCGCCAGCAGCCAAGAGGGATCTGGGAGCACAGATACGCAGTATTTT. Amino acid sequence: CASSQEGSGSTDTQYF.

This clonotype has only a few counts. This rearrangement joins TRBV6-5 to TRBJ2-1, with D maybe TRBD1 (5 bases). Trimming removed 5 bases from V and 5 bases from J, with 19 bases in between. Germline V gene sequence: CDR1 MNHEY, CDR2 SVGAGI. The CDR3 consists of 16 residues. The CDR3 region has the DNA TGTGCCAGCAGTACCCCCCTTTTAGGGGTCGACAATGAGCAGTTCTTC. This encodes CASSTPLLGVDNEQFF.

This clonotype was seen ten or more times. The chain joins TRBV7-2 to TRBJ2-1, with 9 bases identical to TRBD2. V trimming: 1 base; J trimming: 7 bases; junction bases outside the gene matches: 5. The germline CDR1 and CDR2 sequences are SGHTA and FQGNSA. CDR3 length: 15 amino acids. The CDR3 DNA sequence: TGTGCCAGCAGCTTAGATCTAGCGGGGAAGAATGAGCAGTTCTTC. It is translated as CASSLDLAGKNEQFF. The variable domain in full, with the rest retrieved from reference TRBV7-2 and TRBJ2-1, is GAGVSQSPSNKVTEKGKDVELRCDPISGHTALYWYRQSLGQGLEFLIYFQGNSAPDKSGLPSDRFSAERTGGSVSTLTIQRTQQEDSAVYLCASSLDLAGKNEQFFGPGTRLTVL.

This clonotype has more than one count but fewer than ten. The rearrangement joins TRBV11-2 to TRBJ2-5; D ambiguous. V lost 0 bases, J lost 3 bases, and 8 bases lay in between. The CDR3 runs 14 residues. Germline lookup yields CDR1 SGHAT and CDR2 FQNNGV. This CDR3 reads CASSLDRQEETQYF. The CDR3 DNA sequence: TGTGCCAGCAGCTTAGATCGGCAGGAAGAGACCCAGTACTTC.

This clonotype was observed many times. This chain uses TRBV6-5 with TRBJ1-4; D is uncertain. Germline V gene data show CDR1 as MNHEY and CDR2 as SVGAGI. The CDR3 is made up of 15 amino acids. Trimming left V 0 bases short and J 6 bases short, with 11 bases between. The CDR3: CASSYSSGTDEKLFF. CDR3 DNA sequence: TGTGCCAGCAGTTACTCGAGCGGCACCGATGAAAAACTGTTTTTT.

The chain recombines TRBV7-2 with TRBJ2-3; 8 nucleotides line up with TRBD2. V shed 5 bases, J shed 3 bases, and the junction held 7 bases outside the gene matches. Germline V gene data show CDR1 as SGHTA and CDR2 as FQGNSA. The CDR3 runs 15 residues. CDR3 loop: CASSPQRGTTDTQYF. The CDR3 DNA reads TGTGCCAGCAGCCCTCAGCGGGGGACGACAGATACGCAGTATTTT.

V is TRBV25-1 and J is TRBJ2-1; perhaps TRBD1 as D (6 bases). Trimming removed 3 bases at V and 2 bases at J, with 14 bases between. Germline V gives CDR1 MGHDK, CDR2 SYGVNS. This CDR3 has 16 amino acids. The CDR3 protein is CASSDIQGFAYNEQFF. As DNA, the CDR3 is TGTGCCAGCAGTGACATCCAGGGGTTCGCCTACAATGAGCAGTTCTTC.

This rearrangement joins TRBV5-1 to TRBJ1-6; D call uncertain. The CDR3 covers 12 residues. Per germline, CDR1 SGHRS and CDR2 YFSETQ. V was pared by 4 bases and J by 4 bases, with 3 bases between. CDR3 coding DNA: TGCGCCAGCAGCGATTATAATTCACCCCTCCACTTT. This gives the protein CASSDYNSPLHF.

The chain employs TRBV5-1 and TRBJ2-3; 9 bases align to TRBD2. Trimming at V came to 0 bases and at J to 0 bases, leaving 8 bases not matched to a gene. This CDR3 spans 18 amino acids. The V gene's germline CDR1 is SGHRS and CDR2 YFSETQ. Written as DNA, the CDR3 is TGCGCCAGCAGCTTGGGACTAGCGGCGACCACTAGCACAGATACGCAGTATTTT. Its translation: CASSLGLAATTSTDTQYF.

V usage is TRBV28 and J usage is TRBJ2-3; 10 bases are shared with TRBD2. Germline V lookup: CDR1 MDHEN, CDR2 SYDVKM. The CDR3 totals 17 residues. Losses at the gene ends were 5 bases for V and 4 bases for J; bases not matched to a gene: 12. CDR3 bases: TGTGCCAGCAGTCCACCCGACGGGACTAGCGACTCAGATACGCAGTATTTT. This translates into CASSPPDGTSDSDTQYF.

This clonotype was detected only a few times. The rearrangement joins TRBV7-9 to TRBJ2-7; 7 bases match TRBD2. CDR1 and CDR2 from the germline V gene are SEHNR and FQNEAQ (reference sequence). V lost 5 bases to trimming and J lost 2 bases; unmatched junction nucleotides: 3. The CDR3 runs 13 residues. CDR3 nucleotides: TGTGCCAGCAGCAAGGGAGGGCCCTACGAGCAGTACTTC. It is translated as CASSKGGPYEQYF.

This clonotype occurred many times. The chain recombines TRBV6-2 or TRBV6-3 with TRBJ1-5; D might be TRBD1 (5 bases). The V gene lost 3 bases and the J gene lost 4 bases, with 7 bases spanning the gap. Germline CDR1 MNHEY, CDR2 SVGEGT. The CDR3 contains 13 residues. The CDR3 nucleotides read TGTGCCAGCAGTTATCAGGGAAATCAGCCCCAGCATTTT. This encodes CASSYQGNQPQHF.

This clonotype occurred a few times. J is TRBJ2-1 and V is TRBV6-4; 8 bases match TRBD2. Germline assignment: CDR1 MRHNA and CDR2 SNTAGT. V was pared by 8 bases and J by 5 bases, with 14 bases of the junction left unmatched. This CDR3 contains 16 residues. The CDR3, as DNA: TGTGCCAGCTCCCCTCTCGGAGCGGGGGCCGACAATGAGCAGTTCTTC. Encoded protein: CASSPLGAGADNEQFF.

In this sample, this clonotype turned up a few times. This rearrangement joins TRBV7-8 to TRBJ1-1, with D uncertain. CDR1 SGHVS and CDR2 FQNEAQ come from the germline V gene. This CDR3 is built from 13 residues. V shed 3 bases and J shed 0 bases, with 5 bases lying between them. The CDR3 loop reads CASSFQVNTEAFF. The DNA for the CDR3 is TGTGCCAGCAGCTTTCAGGTGAACACTGAAGCTTTCTTT.

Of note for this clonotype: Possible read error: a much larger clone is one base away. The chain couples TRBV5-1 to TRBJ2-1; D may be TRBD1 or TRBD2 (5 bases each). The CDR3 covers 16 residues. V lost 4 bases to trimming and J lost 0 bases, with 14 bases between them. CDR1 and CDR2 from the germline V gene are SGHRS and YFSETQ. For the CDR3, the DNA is TGCGCCAGCAGCGTGGGGTGGGGGAACTCCTACAATGAGCAGTTCTTC. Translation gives CASSVGWGNSYNEQFF.

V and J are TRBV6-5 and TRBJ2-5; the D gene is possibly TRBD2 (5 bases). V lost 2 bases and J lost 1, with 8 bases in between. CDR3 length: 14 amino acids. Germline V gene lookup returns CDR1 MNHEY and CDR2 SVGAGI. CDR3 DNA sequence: TGTGCCAGCAGTTACGGCGCGGGCCAAGAGACCCAGTACTTC. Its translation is CASSYGAGQETQYF.

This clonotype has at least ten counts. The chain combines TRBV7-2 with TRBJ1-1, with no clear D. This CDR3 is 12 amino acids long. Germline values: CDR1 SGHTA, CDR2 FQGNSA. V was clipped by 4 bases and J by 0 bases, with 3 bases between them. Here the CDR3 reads CASSWMNTEAFF. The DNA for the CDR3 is TGTGCCAGCAGCTGGATGAACACTGAAGCTTTCTTT.

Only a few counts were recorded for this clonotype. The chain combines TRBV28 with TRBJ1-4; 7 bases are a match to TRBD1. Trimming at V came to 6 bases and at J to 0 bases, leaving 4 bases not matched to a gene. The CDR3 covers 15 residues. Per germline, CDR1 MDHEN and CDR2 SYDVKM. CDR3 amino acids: CASRPDRATNEKLFF. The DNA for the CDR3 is TGTGCCAGCAGGCCTGACAGGGCAACTAATGAAAAACTGTTTTTT.

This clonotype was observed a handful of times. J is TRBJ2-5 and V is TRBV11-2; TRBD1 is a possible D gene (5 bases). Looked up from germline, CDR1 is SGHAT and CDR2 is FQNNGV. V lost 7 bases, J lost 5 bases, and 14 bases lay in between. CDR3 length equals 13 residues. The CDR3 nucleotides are TGTGCCAGCACTGTCCGTGGGGCGGAGACCCAGTACTTC. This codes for CASTVRGAETQYF.

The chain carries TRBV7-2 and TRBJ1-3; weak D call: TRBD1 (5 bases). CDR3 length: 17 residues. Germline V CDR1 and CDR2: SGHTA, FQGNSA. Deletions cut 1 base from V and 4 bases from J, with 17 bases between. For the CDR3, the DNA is TGTGCCAGCAGCTTAGGGCCCCTCGGGGCGACAGGAAACACCATATATTTT. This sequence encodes CASSLGPLGATGNTIYF.

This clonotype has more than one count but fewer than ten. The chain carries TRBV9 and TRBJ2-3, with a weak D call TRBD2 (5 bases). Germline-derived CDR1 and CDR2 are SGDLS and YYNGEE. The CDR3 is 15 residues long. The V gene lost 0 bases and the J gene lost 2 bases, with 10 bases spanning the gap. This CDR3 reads CASSVASIVTDTQYF. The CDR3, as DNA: TGTGCCAGCAGCGTAGCTAGCATCGTCACAGATACGCAGTATTTT. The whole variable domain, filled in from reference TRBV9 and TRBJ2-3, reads DSGVTQTPKHLITATGQRVTLRCSPRSGDLSVYWYQQSLDQGLQFLIQYYNGEERAKGNILERFSAQQFPDLHSELNLSSLELGDSALYFCASSVASIVTDTQYFGPGTRLTVL.

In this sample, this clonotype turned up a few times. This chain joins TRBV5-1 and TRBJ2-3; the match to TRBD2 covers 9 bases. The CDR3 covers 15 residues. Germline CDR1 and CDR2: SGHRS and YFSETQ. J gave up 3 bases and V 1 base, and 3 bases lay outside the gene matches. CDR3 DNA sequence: TGCGCCAGCAGCTTGTTACTAGCGGGTACAGATACGCAGTATTTT. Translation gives CASSLLLAGTDTQYF. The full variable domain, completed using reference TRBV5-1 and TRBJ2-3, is KAGVTQTPRYLIKTRGQQVTLSCSPISGHRSVSWYQQTPGQGLQFLFEYFSETQRNKGNFPGRFSGRQFSNSRSEMNVSTLELGDSALYLCASSLLLAGTDTQYFGPGTRLTVL.

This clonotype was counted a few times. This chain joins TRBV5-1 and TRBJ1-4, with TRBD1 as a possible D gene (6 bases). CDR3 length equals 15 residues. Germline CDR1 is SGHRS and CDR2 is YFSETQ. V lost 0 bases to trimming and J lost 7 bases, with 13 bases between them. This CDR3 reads CASSLVQGRGEKLFF. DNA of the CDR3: TGCGCCAGCAGCTTGGTGCAGGGGAGGGGTGAAAAACTGTTTTTT.

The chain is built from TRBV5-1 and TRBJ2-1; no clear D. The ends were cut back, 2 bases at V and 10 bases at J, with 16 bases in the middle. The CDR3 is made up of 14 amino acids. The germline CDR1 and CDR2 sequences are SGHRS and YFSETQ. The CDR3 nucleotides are TGCGCCAGCAGCTTCGTACAACCAGAGAACGAGCAGTTCTTC. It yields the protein CASSFVQPENEQFF.

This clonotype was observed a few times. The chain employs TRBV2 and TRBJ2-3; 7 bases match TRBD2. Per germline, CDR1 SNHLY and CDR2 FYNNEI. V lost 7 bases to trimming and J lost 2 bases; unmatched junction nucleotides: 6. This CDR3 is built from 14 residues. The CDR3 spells CASNFGGSTDTQYF. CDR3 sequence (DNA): TGTGCCAGCAATTTCGGGGGGTCCACAGATACGCAGTATTTT.

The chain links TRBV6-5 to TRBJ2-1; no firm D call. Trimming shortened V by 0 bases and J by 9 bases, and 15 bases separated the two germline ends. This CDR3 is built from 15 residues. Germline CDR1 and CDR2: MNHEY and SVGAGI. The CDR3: CASSYSIGTSLEQFF. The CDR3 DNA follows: TGTGCCAGCAGTTACTCGATAGGAACGTCCCTTGAGCAGTTCTTC.